Included here is one TCR beta chain sequence, with context. The antigen remains unidentified. Germline assignment: CDR1 SNHLY and CDR2 FYNNEI. Trimming shortened V by 6 bases and J by 4 bases, and 12 bases separated the two germline ends. The CDR3 covers 13 residues. The sample originates from a study of cytomegalovirus exposure and HLA in healthy donors. Study-wide points: Owing to their indistinguishability, certain V segments, notably TRBV6-2 and TRBV6-3, were excluded.

Use of 60 Vbeta and 13 Jbeta primers characterized the PCR. Clones were sequenced by immunoSEQ multiplex PCR, and TCRdb holds only the in-frame ones, with some missing. In the table there are under 200,000 clones, about 80% of which are singletons. V and J are TRBV2 and TRBJ1-1, with D tentatively TRBD1 (6 bases). The specimen sequenced was PBMCs. The clonotype comes from a man in his fifties or sixties in good health and CMV-seronegative. CDR3 in amino acids: CASRATGPTEAFF. CDR3 in DNA: TGTGCCAGCAGGGCCACAGGGCCCACTGAAGCTTTCTTT.